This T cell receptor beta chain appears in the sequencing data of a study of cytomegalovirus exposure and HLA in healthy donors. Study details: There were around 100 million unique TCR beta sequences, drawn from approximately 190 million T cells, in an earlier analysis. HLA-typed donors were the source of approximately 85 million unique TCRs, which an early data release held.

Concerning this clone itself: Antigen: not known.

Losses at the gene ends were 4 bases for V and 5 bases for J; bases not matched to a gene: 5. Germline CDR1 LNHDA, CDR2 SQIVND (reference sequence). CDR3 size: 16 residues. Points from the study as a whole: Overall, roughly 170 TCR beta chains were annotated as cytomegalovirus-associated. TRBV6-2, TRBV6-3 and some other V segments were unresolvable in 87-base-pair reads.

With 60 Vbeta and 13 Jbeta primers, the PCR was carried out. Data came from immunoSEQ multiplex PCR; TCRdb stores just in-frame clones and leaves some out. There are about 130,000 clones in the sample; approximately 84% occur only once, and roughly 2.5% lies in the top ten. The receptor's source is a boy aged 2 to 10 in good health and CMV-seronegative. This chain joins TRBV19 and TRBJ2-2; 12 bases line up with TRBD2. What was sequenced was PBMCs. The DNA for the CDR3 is TGTGCCAGTAGTACCGGACTAGCGGGAAGTACCGGGGAGCTGTTTTTT. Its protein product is CASSTGLAGSTGELFF. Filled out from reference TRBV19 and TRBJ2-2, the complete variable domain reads DGGITQSPKYLFRKEGQNVTLSCEQNLNHDAMYWYRQDPGQGLRLIYYSQIVNDFQKGDIAEGYSVSREKKESFPLTVTSAQKNPTAFYLCASSTGLAGSTGELFFGEGSRLTVL.